What follows are 2 T cell receptor beta chains derived from one specimen sequenced in a study of tumor and adjacent non-tumor tissue in lung cancer. TCRbeta libraries were built with three rounds of nested PCR, modified from ARM-PCR. TCRdb reprocessed the multiplex PCR reads with MiXCR, giving one entry per CDR3 protein. This repertoire shows approximately 79,000 distinct CDR3 sequences, less than 85% found once; its top ten account for around 40%. This sample's RNA came from whole unsorted tissue. More than 3 cm separated this lung sample from the edge of the tumor. The sample taken for sequencing was distant non-tumor lung tissue. The source is a man aged 65-85 years with non-small cell lung cancer.

This clonotype was counted once. The conserved phenylalanine or tryptophan is not found at the CDR3 terminus, so this likely reflects a read error. This chain joins TRBV4-1 and TRBJ2-7; D is ambiguous. Germline V gives CDR1 MGHRA, CDR2 YSYEKL. Trimming pared 4 bases from V and 5 bases from J, leaving 15 bases between. The CDR3 has 14 amino acids. The CDR3 coding sequence is TGCGCCAGCAGCCTAGGGCCCCGAGCCGACGAGCAGTACTTG. Translated, it gives CASSLGPRADEQYL.

About this clonotype itself: The junction differs from germline at one of its ends, possibly a read error. The chain carries TRBV11-2 and TRBJ1-6; unclear D gene. CDR1 is SGHAT and CDR2 is FQNNGV in the germline V gene. The CDR3 contains 14 residues. This chain's CDR3 is CASSLVRPSFLLRF. The CDR3 DNA reads as TGTGCCAGTAGCTTAGTAAGACCATCCTTTCTCCTCCGCTTT.